In its sample, the clone carrying this TCR beta chain was seen a few times. Its cognate antigen is unknown. The method was immunoSEQ multiplex PCR; TCRdb's version includes in-frame clones alone and lacks a portion of them. The table records about 350,000 clones, more than 75% of them present only once. Treatment meaning: around 19 received Ad26.COV2.S at low or high dose, single or two shots; several received placebo; per-sample allocation not given. The samples were gathered on day 63 after the first injection of vaccine or placebo. The sample came from a Boston adult aged 18-55 years. CDR1 and CDR2 (germline): MNHEY, SVGEGT. The CDR3 totals 14 residues. V was cut by 5 bases and J by 0 bases, with 10 bases left in between. The sample comes from a study of Ad26.COV2.S vaccination and SARS-CoV-2 variants. Study-level information: COV1001, an Ad26.COV2.S trial, supplied this vaccine-arm donor. Study observations and caveats: It is possible that the TCR breadth and depth analyses underestimated the total T cell responses. Vaccinated and placebo-treated recipients had similar non-spike TCR breadth.

The chain has TRBV6-2 or TRBV6-3 and TRBJ1-1; D is unclear. The clonotype was recovered from a person between 18 and 60 years old who received the Ad26.COV2.S COVID-19 vaccine or a placebo. The material was peripheral blood, obtained in a trial of Ad26.COV2.S vaccine versus placebo. CDR3 bases: TGTGCCAGCAGTCCGGGGTATTTGAACACTGAAGCTTTCTTT. Translated, it gives CASSPGYLNTEAFF.